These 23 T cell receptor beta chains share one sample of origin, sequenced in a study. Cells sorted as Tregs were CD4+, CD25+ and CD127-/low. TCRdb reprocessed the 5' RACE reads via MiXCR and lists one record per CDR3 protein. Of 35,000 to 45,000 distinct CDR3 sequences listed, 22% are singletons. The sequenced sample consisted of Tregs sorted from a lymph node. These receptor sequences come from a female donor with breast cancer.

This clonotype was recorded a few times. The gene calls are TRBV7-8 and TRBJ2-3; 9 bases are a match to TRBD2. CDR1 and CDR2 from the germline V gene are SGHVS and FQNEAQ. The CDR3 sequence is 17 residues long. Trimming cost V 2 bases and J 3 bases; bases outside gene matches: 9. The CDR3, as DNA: TGTGCCAGCAGCTTACTCGGCGGGAGGGCCGGGACAGATACGCAGTATTTT. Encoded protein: CASSLLGGRAGTDTQYF. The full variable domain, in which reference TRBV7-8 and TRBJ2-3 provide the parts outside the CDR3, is GAGVSQSPRYKVAKRGQDVALRCDPISGHVSLFWYQQALGQGPEFLTYFQNEAQLDKSGLPSDRFFAERPEGSVSTLKIQRTQQEDSAVYLCASSLLGGRAGTDTQYFGPGTRLTVL.

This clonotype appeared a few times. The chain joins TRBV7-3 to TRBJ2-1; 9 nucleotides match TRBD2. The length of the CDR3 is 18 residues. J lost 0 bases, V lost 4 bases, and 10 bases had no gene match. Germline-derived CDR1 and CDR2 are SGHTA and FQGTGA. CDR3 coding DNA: TGTGCCAGCAGCTCCAGTAGCGGGAGTACGAGCTCCTACAATGAGCAGTTCTTC. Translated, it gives CASSSSSGSTSSYNEQFF.

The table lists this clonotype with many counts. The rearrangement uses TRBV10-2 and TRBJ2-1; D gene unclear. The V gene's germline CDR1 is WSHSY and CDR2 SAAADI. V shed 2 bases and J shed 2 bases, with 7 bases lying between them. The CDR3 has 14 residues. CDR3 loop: CASSETGPYNEQFF. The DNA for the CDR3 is TGCGCCAGCAGTGAGACCGGGCCCTACAATGAGCAGTTCTTC.

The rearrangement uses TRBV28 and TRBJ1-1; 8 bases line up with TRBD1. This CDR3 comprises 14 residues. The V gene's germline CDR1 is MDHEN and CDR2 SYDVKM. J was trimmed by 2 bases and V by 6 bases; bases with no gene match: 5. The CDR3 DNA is TGTGCCAGCAGCTGGACAGGGTTTAACACTGAAGCTTTCTTT. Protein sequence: CASSWTGFNTEAFF.

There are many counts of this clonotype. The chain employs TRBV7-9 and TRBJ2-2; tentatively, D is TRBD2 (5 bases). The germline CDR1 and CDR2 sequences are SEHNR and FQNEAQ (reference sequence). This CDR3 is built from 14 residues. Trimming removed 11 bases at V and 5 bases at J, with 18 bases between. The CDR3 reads CAEGTSQSTGELFF. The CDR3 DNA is TGTGCCGAGGGAACGTCCCAAAGTACCGGGGAGCTGTTTTTT.

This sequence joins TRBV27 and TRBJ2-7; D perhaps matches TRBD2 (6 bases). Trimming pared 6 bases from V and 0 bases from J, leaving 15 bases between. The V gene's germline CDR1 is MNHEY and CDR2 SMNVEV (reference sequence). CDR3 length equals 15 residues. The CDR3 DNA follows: TGTGCCAGCAGACCGTCCGGGACTTCCTCCTACGAGCAGTACTTC. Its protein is CASRPSGTSSYEQYF.

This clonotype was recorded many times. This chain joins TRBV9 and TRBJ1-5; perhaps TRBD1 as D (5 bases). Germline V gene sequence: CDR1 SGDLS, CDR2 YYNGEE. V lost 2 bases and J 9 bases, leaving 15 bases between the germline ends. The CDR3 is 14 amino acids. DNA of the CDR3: TGTGCCAGCAGCGTTTCTTGGGGGGAAAGGCCCCAGCATTTT. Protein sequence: CASSVSWGERPQHF.

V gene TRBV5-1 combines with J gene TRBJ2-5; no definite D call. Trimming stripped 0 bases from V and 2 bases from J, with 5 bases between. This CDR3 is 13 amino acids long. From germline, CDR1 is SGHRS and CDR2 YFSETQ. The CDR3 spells CASSLVLQETQYF. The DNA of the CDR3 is TGCGCCAGCAGCTTGGTCCTACAAGAGACCCAGTACTTC.

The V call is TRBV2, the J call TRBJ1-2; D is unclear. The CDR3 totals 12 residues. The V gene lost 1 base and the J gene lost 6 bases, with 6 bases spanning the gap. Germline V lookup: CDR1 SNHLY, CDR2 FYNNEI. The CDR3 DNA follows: TGTGCCAGCAGTGAAGGCCCTCATGGCTACACCTTC. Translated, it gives CASSEGPHGYTF.

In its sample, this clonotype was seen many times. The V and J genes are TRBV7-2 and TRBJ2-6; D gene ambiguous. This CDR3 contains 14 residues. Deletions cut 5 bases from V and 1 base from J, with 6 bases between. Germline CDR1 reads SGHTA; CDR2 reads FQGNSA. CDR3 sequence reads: CASSESSGANVLTF. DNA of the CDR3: TGTGCCAGCAGCGAGAGTTCTGGGGCCAACGTCCTGACTTTC.

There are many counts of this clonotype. The CDR3 DNA reads TGCGCCAGCAGCTTCAGACAGGGGGCTGGAAAACTGTTTTTT. Translating it yields CASSFRQGAGKLFF. The genes are TRBV5-1 and TRBJ1-4; 10 nucleotides match TRBD1. The germline CDR1 and CDR2 sequences are SGHRS and YFSETQ. The J segment lost 10 bases and the V segment lost 2 bases, leaving 5 bases of the junction unmatched. This CDR3 spans 14 amino acids.

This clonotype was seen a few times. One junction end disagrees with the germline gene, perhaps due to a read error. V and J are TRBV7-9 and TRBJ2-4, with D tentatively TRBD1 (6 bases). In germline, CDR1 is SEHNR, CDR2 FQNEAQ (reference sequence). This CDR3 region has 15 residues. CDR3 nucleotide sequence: TGTGCCGGCAGCAACAACAGGGCGGCCAAAAACATTCAGTACTTC. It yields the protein CAGSNNRAAKNIQYF.

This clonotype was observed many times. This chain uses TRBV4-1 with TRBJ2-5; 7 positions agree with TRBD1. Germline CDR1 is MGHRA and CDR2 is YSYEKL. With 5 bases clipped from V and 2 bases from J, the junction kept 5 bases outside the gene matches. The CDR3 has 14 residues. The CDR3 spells CASSLRDSQETQYF. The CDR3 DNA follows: TGCGCCAGCAGCTTACGGGACAGTCAAGAGACCCAGTACTTC.

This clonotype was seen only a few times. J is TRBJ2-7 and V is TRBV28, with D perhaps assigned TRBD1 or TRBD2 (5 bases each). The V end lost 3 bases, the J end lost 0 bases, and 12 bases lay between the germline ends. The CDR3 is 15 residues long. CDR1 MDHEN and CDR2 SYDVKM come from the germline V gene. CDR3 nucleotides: TGTGCCAGCAGTTTTCCCGGGACCGTCTCCTACGAGCAGTACTTC. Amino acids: CASSFPGTVSYEQYF.

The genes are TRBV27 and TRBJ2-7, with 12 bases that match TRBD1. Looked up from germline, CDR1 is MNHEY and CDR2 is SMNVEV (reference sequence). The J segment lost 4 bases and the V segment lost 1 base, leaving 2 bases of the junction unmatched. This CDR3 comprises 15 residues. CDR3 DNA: TGTGCCAGCAGTTTATGGGGACAGGGGGCTTACGAGCAGTACTTC. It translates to CASSLWGQGAYEQYF.

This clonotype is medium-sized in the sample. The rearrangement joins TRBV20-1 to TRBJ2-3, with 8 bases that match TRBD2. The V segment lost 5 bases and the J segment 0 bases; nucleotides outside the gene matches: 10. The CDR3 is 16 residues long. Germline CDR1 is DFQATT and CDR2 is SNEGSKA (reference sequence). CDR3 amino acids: CSAGVPGLGSTDTQYF. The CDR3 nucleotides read TGCAGTGCTGGGGTACCGGGACTAGGCAGCACAGATACGCAGTATTTT.

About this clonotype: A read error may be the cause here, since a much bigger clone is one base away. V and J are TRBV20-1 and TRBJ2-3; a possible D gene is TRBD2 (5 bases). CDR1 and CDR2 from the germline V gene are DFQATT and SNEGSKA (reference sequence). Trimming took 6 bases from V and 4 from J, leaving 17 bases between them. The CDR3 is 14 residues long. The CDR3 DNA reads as TGCAGTGCCCCTACGTCGGCCGGGGCAGATACGCAGTATTTT. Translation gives CSAPTSAGADTQYF.

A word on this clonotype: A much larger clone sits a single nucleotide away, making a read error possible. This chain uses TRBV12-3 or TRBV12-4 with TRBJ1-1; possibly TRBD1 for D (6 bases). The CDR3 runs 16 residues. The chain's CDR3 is CASIGETGRMNTEAYF. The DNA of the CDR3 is TGTGCCAGCATCGGGGAAACAGGGCGCATGAACACTGAAGCTTACTTT.

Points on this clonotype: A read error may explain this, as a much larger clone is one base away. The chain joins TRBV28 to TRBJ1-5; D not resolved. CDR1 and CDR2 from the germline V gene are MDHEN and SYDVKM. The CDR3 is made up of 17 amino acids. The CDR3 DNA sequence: TGTGCCATCAGTTTTATGATAGAGGGTTCTGCTAATCAGCCCCAGCATTTT. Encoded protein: CAISFMIEGSANQPQHF. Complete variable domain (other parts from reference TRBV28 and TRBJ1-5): DVKVTQSSRYLVKRTGEKVFLECVQDMDHENMFWYRQDPGLGLRLIYFSYDVKMKEKGDIPEGYSVSREKKERFSLILESASTNQTSMYLCAISFMIEGSANQPQHFGDGTRLSIL.

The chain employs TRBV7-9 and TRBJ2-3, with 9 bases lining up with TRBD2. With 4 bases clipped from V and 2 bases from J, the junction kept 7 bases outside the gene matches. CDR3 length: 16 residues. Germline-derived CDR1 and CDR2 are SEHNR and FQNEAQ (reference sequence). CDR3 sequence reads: CASSSLSGGDTDTQYF. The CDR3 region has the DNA TGTGCCAGCAGCTCCCTTAGCGGGGGAGACACAGATACGCAGTATTTT. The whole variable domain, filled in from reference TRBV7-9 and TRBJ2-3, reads DTGVSQNPRHKITKRGQNVTFRCDPISEHNRLYWYRQTLGQGPEFLTYFQNEAQLEKSRLLSDRFSAERPKGSFSTLEIQRTEQGDSAMYLCASSSLSGGDTDTQYFGPGTRLTVL.

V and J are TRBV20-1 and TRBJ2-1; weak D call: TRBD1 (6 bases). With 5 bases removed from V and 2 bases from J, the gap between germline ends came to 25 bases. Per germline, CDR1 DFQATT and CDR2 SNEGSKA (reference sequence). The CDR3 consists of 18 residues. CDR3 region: CSAQNAEWGQTAYNEQFF. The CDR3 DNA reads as TGCAGTGCTCAGAATGCCGAATGGGGGCAGACGGCCTACAATGAGCAGTTCTTC.

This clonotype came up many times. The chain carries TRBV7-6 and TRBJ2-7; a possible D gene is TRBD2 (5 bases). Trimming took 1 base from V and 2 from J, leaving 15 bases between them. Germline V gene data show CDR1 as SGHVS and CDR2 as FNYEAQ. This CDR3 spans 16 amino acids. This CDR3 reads CASSLVPSGLPYEQYF. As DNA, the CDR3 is TGTGCCAGCAGCTTAGTTCCCTCAGGACTTCCCTACGAGCAGTACTTC.

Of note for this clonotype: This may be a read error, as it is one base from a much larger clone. CDR3 nucleotide sequence: TGTGCCAGCAGGGGTGTTGGGGGAATCACCGGGGAGCTGCTTTTT. This encodes CASRGVGGITGELLF. The genes are TRBV6-1 and TRBJ2-2, with D possibly called TRBD1 or TRBD2 (5 bases each). Germline CDR1 and CDR2: MNHNS and SASEGT. The CDR3 runs to 15 residues.